This is a list of T cell receptor beta chains from one sample in a study of blood T cell repertoires in COVID-19. Method: immunoSEQ multiplex PCR; TCRdb's copy keeps in-frame clones and lacks some. The table lists about 110,000 clones, about 90% of them singletons, with 2.4% in the top ten. Sample: peripheral blood. The origin of the receptors is a human donor in a cohort sampled during active COVID-19. Both conserved end residues are part of each CDR3. Each record gives: clone size, CDR3 length, D gene, J gene, V gene, CDR3 protein, CDR3 DNA. The D gene is left open where the match is weak. Expanded clones are given a class, and other clones once, few, many or no size at all.

abundance: NA
len: 19
d_gene: NA
j_gene: TRBJ1-2
v_gene: TRBV12-2
CDR3aa: CASRSRVIRQGATWYGYTF
CDR3nt: TGTGCAAGTCGCTCCAGAGTGATTCGACAGGGGGCGACATGGTATGGCTACACCTTC

abundance: NA
len: 12
d_gene: TRBD1
j_gene: TRBJ2-4
v_gene: TRBV2
CDR3aa: CASSYDTGVQYF
CDR3nt: TGTGCCAGCAGCTACGATACAGGGGTTCAGTACTTC

abundance: NA
len: 11
d_gene: NA
j_gene: TRBJ2-7
v_gene: TRBV5-6
CDR3aa: CASSQMAEQYF
CDR3nt: TGTGCCAGCAGCCAAATGGCCGAGCAGTACTTC

abundance: NA
len: 22
d_gene: TRBD1
j_gene: TRBJ1-4
v_gene: TRBV3-1/TRBV3-2
CDR3aa: CASTLPKLGIPGQGPTNEKLFF
CDR3nt: TGTGCCAGCACCCTGCCTAAATTAGGTATCCCGGGACAGGGTCCAACTAATGAAAAACTGTTTTTT

abundance: NA
len: 14
d_gene: NA
j_gene: TRBJ1-1
v_gene: TRBV9
CDR3aa: CASSEGGVNTEAFF
CDR3nt: TGTGCCAGCAGCGAAGGAGGGGTCAACACTGAAGCTTTCTTT

abundance: NA
len: 18
d_gene: TRBD2
j_gene: TRBJ2-2
v_gene: TRBV3-1/TRBV3-2
CDR3aa: CASSQDPLTSGRAGELFF
CDR3nt: TGTGCCAGCAGCCAAGATCCCCTGACTAGCGGGAGGGCCGGGGAGCTGTTTTTT

abundance: once
len: 15
d_gene: TRBD1
j_gene: TRBJ1-2
v_gene: TRBV19
CDR3aa: CASSLGGSFNYGYTF
CDR3nt: TGTGCCAGTAGTCTAGGGGGCTCTTTCAACTATGGCTACACCTTC

abundance: NA
len: 16
d_gene: NA
j_gene: TRBJ2-2
v_gene: TRBV7-7
CDR3aa: CASSLGVGRGGGELFF
CDR3nt: TGTGCTAGCAGCTTAGGCGTGGGCAGGGGCGGCGGGGAGCTGTTTTTT

abundance: NA
len: 14
d_gene: TRBD1
j_gene: TRBJ2-7
v_gene: TRBV6-5
CDR3aa: CASSPGQNLYEQYF
CDR3nt: TGTGCCAGCAGTCCGGGACAGAACTTGTACGAGCAGTACTTC

abundance: NA
len: 15
d_gene: TRBD1
j_gene: TRBJ1-2
v_gene: TRBV19
CDR3aa: CASRYPGQGTYGYTF
CDR3nt: TGTGCCAGTCGTTACCCGGGACAGGGGACCTATGGCTACACCTTC